Listed below are T cell receptor beta chains from one sample, sequenced in a study of cytomegalovirus exposure and HLA in healthy donors. TCRdb keeps only in-frame clones here, not all; method: immunoSEQ multiplex PCR. The table lists roughly 110,000 clones, 82% of them singletons. The sample taken for sequencing was PBMCs. The receptors here all came from a man aged 25 to 40 in good health and CMV-seropositive. Each CDR3 is given with its conserved first and last residue. Each record gives: J gene, V gene, D gene, clone size, CDR3 protein, CDR3 DNA. A D gene is named only where the DNA matches it firmly. Clone sizes are given selectively: once, few, many, or a class where the clone is expanded.

>TRBJ1-2|TRBV19|TRBD1|-
CASQDRGYGYTF
TGTGCCAGTCAAGACAGGGGCTATGGCTACACCTTC
>TRBJ1-2|TRBV5-4|TRBD1|few
CASSHQTGTGQGYTF
TGTGCCAGCAGCCACCAAACCGGGACAGGGCAAGGCTACACCTTC
>TRBJ2-2|TRBV6-5|TRBD2|-
CASSYTLAGGNGELFF
TGTGCCAGCAGTTACACACTAGCGGGGGGCAACGGGGAGCTGTTTTTT
>TRBJ2-5|TRBV19|-|few
CASSEGRETQYF
TGTGCCAGTAGCGAGGGTAGAGAGACCCAGTACTTC
>TRBJ1-5|TRBV6-6|-|-
CASSLLVNQPQHF
TGTGCCAGCAGTTTACTAGTCAATCAGCCCCAGCATTTT
>TRBJ2-1|TRBV10-1|-|once
CASSSRLDNEQFF
TGCGCCAGCAGTTCGAGACTAGACAATGAGCAGTTCTTC
>TRBJ1-3|TRBV5-8|-|few
CATLGTDSIRNTIYF
TGTGCCACCCTAGGGACGGACAGCATTCGAAACACCATATATTTT
>TRBJ1-4|TRBV28|-|-
CATRRQGGERGEKLFF
TGTGCCACCCGTAGGCAGGGCGGAGAACGGGGGGAAAAACTGTTTTTT
>TRBJ2-1|TRBV7-2|-|-
CASSLSRGLKEQFF
TGTGCCAGCAGCTTATCCCGGGGTCTGAAGGAGCAGTTCTTC
>TRBJ1-2|TRBV6-1|-|-
CASSGWTEGGYTF
TGTGCCAGCAGTGGATGGACAGAAGGTGGCTACACCTTC
>TRBJ1-2|TRBV29-1|-|-
CSGTYRDPNYGYTF
TGCAGCGGGACCTACAGGGACCCCAACTATGGCTACACCTTC
>TRBJ2-4|TRBV9|-|once
CASSVASVEGIQYF
TGTGCCAGCAGCGTAGCAAGCGTAGAAGGCATTCAGTACTTC
>TRBJ1-1|TRBV15|-|-
CATSRDPGTGLGPEAFF
TGTGCCACCAGCAGAGATCCTGGTACGGGCCTGGGGCCTGAAGCTTTCTTT
>TRBJ2-5|TRBV4-2|-|few
CASSQDIQGGQETQYF
TGTGCCAGCAGCCAAGATATCCAGGGGGGACAAGAGACCCAGTACTTC
>TRBJ2-7|TRBV6-1|TRBD1|-
CASSEEGDSSYEQYF
TGTGCCAGCAGTGAAGAGGGGGACAGCTCCTACGAGCAGTACTTC
>TRBJ1-6|TRBV30|-|-
CASNGQVNSPLHF
TGTGCCTCCAATGGACAAGTAAATTCACCCCTCCACTTT
>TRBJ1-1|TRBV29-1|TRBD1|-
CSTGTGAGDAFF
TGCAGCACCGGGACAGGGGCAGGGGATGCTTTCTTT
>TRBJ2-7|TRBV4-1|TRBD1|-
CASSLGGQGLYEQYF
TGCGCCAGCAGCCTAGGGGGACAGGGACTCTACGAGCAGTACTTC
>TRBJ2-2|TRBV7-9|TRBD1|-
CASLTGGGTGELFF
TGTGCCAGCCTGACAGGGGGGGGCACCGGGGAGCTGTTTTTT
>TRBJ2-3|TRBV29-1|TRBD2|-
CSVEDPGGASTDTQYF
TGCAGCGTTGAAGATCCGGGGGGGGCTAGCACAGATACGCAGTATTTT
>TRBJ2-3|TRBV5-1|TRBD1|-
CASSGTVSTDTQYF
TGCGCCAGCTCTGGGACAGTTAGCACAGATACGCAGTATTTT
>TRBJ1-1|TRBV9|-|-
CASSLRIDTEAFF
TGTGCCAGCAGTCTCAGGATAGACACTGAAGCTTTCTTT
>TRBJ1-1|TRBV6-1|-|-
CASSTWGVAEAFF
TGTGCCAGCTCGACCTGGGGCGTAGCTGAAGCTTTCTTT
>TRBJ2-7|TRBV11-3|-|-
CASSLTGTHSYEQYF
TGTGCCAGCAGCCTGACAGGAACCCACTCCTACGAGCAGTACTTC
>TRBJ2-1|TRBV2|-|-
CASSELGRGSYNEQFF
TGTGCCAGCAGTGAATTGGGCAGGGGATCCTACAATGAGCAGTTCTTC
>TRBJ2-7|TRBV2|TRBD2|-
CASSVEASGSYEQYF
TGTGCCAGCAGTGTTGAAGCTAGCGGTTCCTACGAGCAGTACTTC
>TRBJ2-3|TRBV30|TRBD2|-
CAWRPSGATDTQYF
TGTGCCTGGAGGCCTAGCGGGGCCACAGATACGCAGTATTTT
>TRBJ1-3|TRBV5-6|-|-
CASSLGQGFTGNTIYF
TGTGCCAGCAGCTTGGGTCAGGGGTTTACCGGAAACACCATATATTTT
>TRBJ1-2|TRBV20-1|-|once
CSASRGRGYTF
TGCAGTGCTAGCAGGGGCCGAGGCTACACCTTC
>TRBJ1-2|TRBV7-9|TRBD1|once
CASSSGQGAYGYTF
TGTGCCAGCAGCTCTGGGCAGGGGGCGTATGGCTACACCTTC
>TRBJ1-1|TRBV29-1|-|once
CSVERRVATEAFF
TGCAGCGTTGAACGCAGGGTGGCCACTGAAGCTTTCTTT
>TRBJ1-5|TRBV9|-|-
CASSVSGGSGPQHF
TGTGCCAGCAGCGTATCGGGAGGTTCGGGGCCCCAGCATTTT
>TRBJ2-7|TRBV2|TRBD2|-
CASRLTSGASYEQYF
TGTGCCAGCAGGCTGACTAGCGGGGCATCCTACGAGCAGTACTTC
>TRBJ1-3|TRBV11-2|TRBD1|medium-sized
CASSAGGTGPFGNTIYF
TGTGCCAGCAGCGCCGGCGGGACAGGTCCATTTGGAAACACCATATATTTT
>TRBJ1-2|TRBV2|TRBD1|-
CASLRDRGYGYTF
TGTGCCAGCTTACGGGACAGGGGCTATGGCTACACCTTC
>TRBJ2-5|TRBV19|TRBD1|-
CASRITGGRQETQYF
TGTGCCAGTAGAATAACAGGGGGAAGGCAAGAGACCCAGTACTTC
>TRBJ2-1|TRBV7-9|TRBD1|-
CASSLMGQGLNEQLF
TGTGCCAGCAGCTTGATGGGACAGGGTCTTAACGAGCAGCTCTTC
>TRBJ1-6|TRBV12-2|-|-
CASRRSRTVYNSPLHF
TGTGCAAGTCGCCGGTCCCGGACAGTCTATAATTCACCCCTCCACTTT
>TRBJ2-5|TRBV19|TRBD1|-
CASSINRDRKETQYF
TGTGCCAGTAGTATAAACCGGGACAGAAAAGAGACCCAGTACTTC
>TRBJ1-5|TRBV12-5|-|-
CASGLVTGYSNQPQHF
TGTGCTAGTGGTTTGGTAACTGGTTATAGCAATCAGCCCCAGCATTTT
>TRBJ2-7|TRBV2|TRBD1|-
CASSEAGRGWAVEQYF
TGTGCCAGCAGTGAAGCGGGCAGGGGGTGGGCGGTCGAGCAGTACTTC
>TRBJ1-1|TRBV15|-|-
CATSRDRGTEAFF
TGTGCCACCAGCAGAGATCGGGGCACTGAAGCTTTCTTT
>TRBJ2-7|TRBV5-8|TRBD2|-
CASSGLAADLTYEQYF
TGTGCCAGCAGCGGACTAGCGGCAGATCTGACCTACGAGCAGTACTTC
>TRBJ1-1|TRBV10-3|-|-
CAISESEGGVRNTEAFF
TGTGCCATCAGTGAGTCAGAAGGCGGGGTTCGTAACACTGAAGCTTTCTTT
>TRBJ1-2|TRBV15|TRBD1|-
CATSSKTGEGYTF
TGTGCCACCAGCTCAAAAACAGGGGAGGGCTACACCTTC